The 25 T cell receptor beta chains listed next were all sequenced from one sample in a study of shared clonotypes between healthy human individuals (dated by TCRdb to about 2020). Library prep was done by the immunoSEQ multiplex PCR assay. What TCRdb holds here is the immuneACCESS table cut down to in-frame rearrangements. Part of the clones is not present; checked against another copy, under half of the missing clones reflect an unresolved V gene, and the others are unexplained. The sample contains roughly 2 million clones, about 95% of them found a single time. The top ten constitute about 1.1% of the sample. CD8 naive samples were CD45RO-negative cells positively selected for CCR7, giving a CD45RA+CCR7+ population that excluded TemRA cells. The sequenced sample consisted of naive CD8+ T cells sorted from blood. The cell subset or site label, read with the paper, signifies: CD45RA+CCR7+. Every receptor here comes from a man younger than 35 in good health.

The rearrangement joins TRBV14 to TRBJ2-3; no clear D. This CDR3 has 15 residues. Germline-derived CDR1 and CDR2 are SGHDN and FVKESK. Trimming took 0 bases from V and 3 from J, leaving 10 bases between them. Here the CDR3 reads CASSQDGVGTDTQYF. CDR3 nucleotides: TGTGCCAGCAGCCAAGATGGGGTGGGGACAGATACGCAGTATTTT.

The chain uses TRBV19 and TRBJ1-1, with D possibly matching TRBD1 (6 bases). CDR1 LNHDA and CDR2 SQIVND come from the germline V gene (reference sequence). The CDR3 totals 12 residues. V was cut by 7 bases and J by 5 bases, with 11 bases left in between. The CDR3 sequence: CASNGGRTEAFF. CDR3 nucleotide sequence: TGTGCCAGTAATGGGGGGCGAACTGAAGCTTTCTTT.

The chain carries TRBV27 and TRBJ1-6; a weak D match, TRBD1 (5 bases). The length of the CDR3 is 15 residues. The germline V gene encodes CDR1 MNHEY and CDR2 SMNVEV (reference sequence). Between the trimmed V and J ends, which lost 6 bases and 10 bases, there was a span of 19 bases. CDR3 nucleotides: TGTGCCAGCAGCCCAACCGGGACCCCCAGGTCACCCCTCCACTTT. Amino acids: CASSPTGTPRSPLHF.

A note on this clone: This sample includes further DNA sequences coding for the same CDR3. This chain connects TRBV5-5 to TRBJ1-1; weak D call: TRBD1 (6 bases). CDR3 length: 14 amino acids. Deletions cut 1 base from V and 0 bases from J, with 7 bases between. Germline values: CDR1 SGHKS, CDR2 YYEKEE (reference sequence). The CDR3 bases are TGTGCCAGCAGCTTGACAGGGCTGAACACTGAAGCTTTCTTT. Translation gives CASSLTGLNTEAFF.

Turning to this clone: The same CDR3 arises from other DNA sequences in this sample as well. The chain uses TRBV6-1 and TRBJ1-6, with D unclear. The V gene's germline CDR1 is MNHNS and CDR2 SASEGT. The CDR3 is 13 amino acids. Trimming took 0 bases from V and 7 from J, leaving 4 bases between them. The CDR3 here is CASSEALNSPLHF. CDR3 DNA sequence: TGTGCCAGCAGTGAAGCGCTGAATTCACCCCTCCACTTT.

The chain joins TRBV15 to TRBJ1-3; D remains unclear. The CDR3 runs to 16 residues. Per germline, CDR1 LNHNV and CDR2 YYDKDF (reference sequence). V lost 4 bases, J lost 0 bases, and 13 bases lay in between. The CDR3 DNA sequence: TGTGCCACCAGCAAACGAGGGTTAAGCTCTGGAAACACCATATATTTT. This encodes CATSKRGLSSGNTIYF.

The CDR3 DNA sequence: TGTGCCACCAGCAGTTGGGACAGGCTATACGAGCAGTACTTC. This encodes CATSSWDRLYEQYF. The chain carries TRBV15 and TRBJ2-7; 8 bases fit TRBD1. The junction had 5 bases not matched to a gene; V was cut back by 3 bases and J by 4 bases. The CDR3 covers 14 residues. CDR1 is LNHNV, CDR2 YYDKDF, per germline (reference sequence).

Here the CDR3 reads CASSTGQDDTEAFF. The CDR3 DNA is TGTGCCAGCAGCACGGGACAAGACGACACTGAAGCTTTCTTT. The V call is TRBV9, the J call TRBJ1-1; weak D call: TRBD1 (6 bases). CDR1 and CDR2 (germline): SGDLS, YYNGEE. This CDR3 comprises 14 residues. With 4 bases removed from V and 3 bases from J, the gap between germline ends came to 13 bases.

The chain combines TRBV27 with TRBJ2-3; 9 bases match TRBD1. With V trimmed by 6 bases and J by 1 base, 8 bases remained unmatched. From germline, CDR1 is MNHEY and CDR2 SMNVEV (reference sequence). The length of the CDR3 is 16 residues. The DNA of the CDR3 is TGTGCCAGCAGCCCCCCGGGACAGGGCCGCACAGATACGCAGTATTTT. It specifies CASSPPGQGRTDTQYF.

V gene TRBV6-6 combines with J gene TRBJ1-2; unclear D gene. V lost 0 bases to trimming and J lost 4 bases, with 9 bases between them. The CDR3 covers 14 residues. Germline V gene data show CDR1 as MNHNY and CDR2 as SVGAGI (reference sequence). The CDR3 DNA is TGTGCCAGCAGTTACTCGGGCGGTATCTATGGCTACACCTTC. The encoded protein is CASSYSGGIYGYTF.

The CDR3 nucleotides are TGTGCCAGCAGTGAAGGTTCCCTGTTGGGGACTGAAGCTTTCTTT. Translating gives CASSEGSLLGTEAFF. The rearrangement joins TRBV25-1 to TRBJ1-1; D is undetermined. CDR3 length equals 15 residues. Germline-derived CDR1 and CDR2 are MGHDK and SYGVNS. The germline V and J ends were trimmed by 2 bases and 5 bases, with 15 bases remaining between them.

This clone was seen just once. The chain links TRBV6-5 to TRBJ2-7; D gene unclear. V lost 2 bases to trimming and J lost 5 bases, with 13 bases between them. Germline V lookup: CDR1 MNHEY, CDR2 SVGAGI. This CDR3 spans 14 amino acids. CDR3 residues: CASSYGQNKHEQYF. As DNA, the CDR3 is TGTGCCAGCAGTTACGGTCAGAACAAGCACGAGCAGTACTTC.

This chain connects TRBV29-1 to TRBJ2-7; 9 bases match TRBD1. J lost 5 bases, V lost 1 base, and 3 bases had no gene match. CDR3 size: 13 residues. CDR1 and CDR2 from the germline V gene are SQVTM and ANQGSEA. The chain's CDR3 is CSVEVGTGHEQYF. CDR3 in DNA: TGCAGCGTTGAAGTCGGGACAGGGCACGAGCAGTACTTC.

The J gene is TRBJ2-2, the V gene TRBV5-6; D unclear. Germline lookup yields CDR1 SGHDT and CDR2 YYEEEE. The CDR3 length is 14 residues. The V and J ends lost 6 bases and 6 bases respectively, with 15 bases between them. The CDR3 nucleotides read TGTGCCAGCATTCCCACCCCCAGTTCCGGGGAGCTGTTTTTT. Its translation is CASIPTPSSGELFF.

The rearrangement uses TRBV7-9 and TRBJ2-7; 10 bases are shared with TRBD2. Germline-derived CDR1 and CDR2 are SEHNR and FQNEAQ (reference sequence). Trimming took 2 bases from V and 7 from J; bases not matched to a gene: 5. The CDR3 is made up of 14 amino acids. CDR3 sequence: CASSLSGRAGEQYF. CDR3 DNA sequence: TGTGCCAGCAGCTTAAGCGGGAGGGCCGGGGAGCAGTACTTC. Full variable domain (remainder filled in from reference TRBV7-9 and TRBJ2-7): DTGVSQNPRHKITKRGQNVTFRCDPISEHNRLYWYRQTLGQGPEFLTYFQNEAQLEKSRLLSDRFSAERPKGSFSTLEIQRTEQGDSAMYLCASSLSGRAGEQYFGPGTRLTVT.

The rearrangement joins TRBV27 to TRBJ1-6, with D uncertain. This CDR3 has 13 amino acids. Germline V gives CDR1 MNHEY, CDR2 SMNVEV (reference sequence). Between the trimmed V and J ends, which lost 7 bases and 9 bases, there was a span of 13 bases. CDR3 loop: CASTSGSGSPLHF. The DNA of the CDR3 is TGTGCCAGCACCTCCGGAAGCGGTTCACCCCTCCACTTT.

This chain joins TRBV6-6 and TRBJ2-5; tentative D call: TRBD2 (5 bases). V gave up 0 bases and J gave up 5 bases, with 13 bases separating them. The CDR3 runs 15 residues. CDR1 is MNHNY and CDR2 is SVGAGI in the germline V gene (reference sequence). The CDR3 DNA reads TGTGCCAGCAGTTACTCCGGGTGGCCGGGGGAGACCCAGTACTTC. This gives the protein CASSYSGWPGETQYF.

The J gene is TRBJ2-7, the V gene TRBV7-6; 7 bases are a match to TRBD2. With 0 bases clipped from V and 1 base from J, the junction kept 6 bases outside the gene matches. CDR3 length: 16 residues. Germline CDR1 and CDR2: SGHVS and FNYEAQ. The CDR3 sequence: CASSLAPSGPSYEQYF. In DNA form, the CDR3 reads TGTGCCAGCAGCTTAGCGCCTAGCGGTCCTTCCTACGAGCAGTACTTC.

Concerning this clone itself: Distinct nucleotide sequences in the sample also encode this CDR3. DNA for the CDR3: TGTGCCAGCAGCTGGGACGGAAACACTGAAGCTTTCTTT. Its protein is CASSWDGNTEAFF. The rearrangement links TRBV6-5 to TRBJ1-1; D is perhaps TRBD1 (5 bases). The CDR3 spans 13 residues. V shed 6 bases and J shed 2 bases, with 10 bases lying between them. Germline V gene data show CDR1 as MNHEY and CDR2 as SVGAGI.

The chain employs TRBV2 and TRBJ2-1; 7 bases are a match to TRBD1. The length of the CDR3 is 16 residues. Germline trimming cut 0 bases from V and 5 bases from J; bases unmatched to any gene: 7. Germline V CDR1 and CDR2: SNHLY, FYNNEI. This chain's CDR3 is CASSEAAWTGNNEQFF. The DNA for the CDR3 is TGTGCCAGCAGTGAAGCTGCCTGGACAGGAAACAATGAGCAGTTCTTC.

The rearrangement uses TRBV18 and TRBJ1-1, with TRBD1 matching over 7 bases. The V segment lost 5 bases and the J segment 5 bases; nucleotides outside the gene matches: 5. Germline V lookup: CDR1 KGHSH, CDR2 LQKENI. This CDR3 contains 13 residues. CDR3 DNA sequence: TGTGCCAGCTCAGAGGGGGCAGGGACTGAAGCTTTCTTT. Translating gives CASSEGAGTEAFF.

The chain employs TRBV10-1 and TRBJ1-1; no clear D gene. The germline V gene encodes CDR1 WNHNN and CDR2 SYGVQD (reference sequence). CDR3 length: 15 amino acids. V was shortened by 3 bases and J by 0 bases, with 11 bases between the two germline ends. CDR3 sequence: CASSESRLLNTEAFF. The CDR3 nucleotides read TGCGCCAGCAGTGAATCACGGCTGCTGAACACTGAAGCTTTCTTT.

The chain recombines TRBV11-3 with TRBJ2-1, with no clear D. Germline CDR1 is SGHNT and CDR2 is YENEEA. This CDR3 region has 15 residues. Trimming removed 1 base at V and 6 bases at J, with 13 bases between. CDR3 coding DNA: TGTGCCAGCAGCTTAGTAGGCACGGTGGGCAATGAGCAGTTCTTC. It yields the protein CASSLVGTVGNEQFF.

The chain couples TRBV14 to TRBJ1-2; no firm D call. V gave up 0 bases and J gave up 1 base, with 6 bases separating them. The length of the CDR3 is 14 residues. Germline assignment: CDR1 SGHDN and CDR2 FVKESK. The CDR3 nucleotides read TGTGCCAGCAGCCAAGATGCTTTTAACTATGGCTACACCTTC. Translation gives CASSQDAFNYGYTF.

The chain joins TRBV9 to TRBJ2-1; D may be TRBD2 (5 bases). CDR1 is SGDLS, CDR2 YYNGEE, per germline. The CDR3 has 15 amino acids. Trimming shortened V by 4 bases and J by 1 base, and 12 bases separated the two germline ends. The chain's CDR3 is CASSLAGLSYNEQFF. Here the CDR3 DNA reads TGTGCCAGCAGCCTCGCGGGCCTATCCTACAATGAGCAGTTCTTC.